This T cell receptor (beta chain) was captured in a study of T cell repertoires in cytomegalovirus infection. Study at large: Indications of both CMV infection and matching HLA type were provided by public TCR beta signatures.

Concerning this clonotype itself: Its target is not known.

The CDR3 runs 16 residues. V was pared by 1 base and J by 2 bases, with 3 bases of the junction left unmatched. Per germline, CDR1 KGHDR and CDR2 SFDVKD. Study-level findings and limits: Predominance within the ex vivo response was attributable to HLA-C-restricted CMV-specific TCR beta clonotypes. Cumulated frequencies of public TCR beta families served to identify carriers of CMV plus the relevant HLA.

One entry per CDR3 protein, called by TCRdb with MiXCR from the reads. The data contain approximately 140,000 distinct CDR3 sequences, about 6.3% of them seen just once; the ten biggest clones take up about a sixth. The genes are TRBV24-1 and TRBJ2-2; 7 bases map to TRBD1. The source material was PBMCs. The source of this sequence is a human donor in good health (CMV status not recorded). Some clones in this sample may be carry-over from other donors' samples. CDR3 DNA sequence: TGTGCCACCAGTGATTTTGGGACAGTCAACACCGGGGAGCTGTTTTTT. It is translated as CATSDFGTVNTGELFF.